The 9 T cell receptor beta chains below come from one sample, sequenced in a study of T cell repertoires in cytomegalovirus infection. One entry per CDR3 protein results from TCRdb running MiXCR on the reads. The data contain approximately 550,000 distinct CDR3 sequences, 15% to 20% of them seen just once; the ten biggest clones take up more than 20%. The sequenced sample was CD8+ T cells from PBMCs. These receptor sequences come from a human donor in good health (CMV status not recorded). Some clones in this sample may be carry-over from other donors' samples.

This clonotype was counted ten times or more. The chain links TRBV7-9 to TRBJ2-7, with D possibly being TRBD1 (6 bases). CDR1 and CDR2 from the germline V gene are SEHNR and FQNEAQ (reference sequence). The CDR3 is 16 residues long. Trimming removed 5 bases from V and 0 bases from J, with 17 bases in between. The CDR3 region is CASSPSGGQNSYEQYF. For the CDR3, the DNA is TGTGCCAGCAGCCCGAGTGGAGGACAGAACTCCTACGAGCAGTACTTC.

This clonotype has a count of ten or more. The chain combines TRBV7-3 with TRBJ1-6; 9 positions match TRBD1. The CDR3 extends over 15 amino acids. Trimming removed 2 bases from V and 6 bases from J; junction bases left unmatched: 2. Germline-derived CDR1 and CDR2 are SGHTA and FQGTGA. CDR3 DNA sequence: TGTGCCAGCAGCTTAGGGACAGGGATTAATTCACCCCTCCACTTT. Protein product: CASSLGTGINSPLHF.

The chain joins TRBV9 to TRBJ1-2; D remains ambiguous. V lost 5 bases to trimming and J lost 4 bases, with 12 bases between them. The CDR3 runs to 13 residues. Germline V gives CDR1 SGDLS, CDR2 YYNGEE. This CDR3 reads CASSGLRSYGYTF. CDR3 nucleotides: TGTGCCAGCAGTGGCCTCCGCAGCTATGGCTACACCTTC.

V and J are TRBV6-5 and TRBJ2-1; tentatively, D is TRBD1 or TRBD2 (5 bases each). This CDR3 contains 16 residues. V was pared by 4 bases and J by 7 bases, with 20 bases between. Germline CDR1 is MNHEY and CDR2 is SVGAGI. CDR3 bases: TGTGCCAGCAGTTCGCCACGAGGGCAGGGTAAGAATGAGCAGTTCTTC. Amino acids: CASSSPRGQGKNEQFF.

In this sample, this clonotype turned up many times. The chain links TRBV11-2 to TRBJ2-5; 12 bases fit TRBD1. After removal of 4 bases from V and 7 bases from J, the junction contained 4 bases not matched to a gene. This CDR3 is 14 amino acids long. Germline V gene sequence: CDR1 SGHAT, CDR2 FQNNGV. The CDR3 loop reads CASSWDRGPRTQYF. The CDR3 DNA follows: TGTGCCAGCAGCTGGGACAGGGGGCCGCGGACCCAGTACTTC.

This clonotype was observed at least ten times. This chain links TRBV7-3 with TRBJ1-1; the match to TRBD1 covers 7 bases. Per germline, CDR1 SGHTA and CDR2 FQGTGA. The V gene end was trimmed by 6 bases and the J gene end by 2 bases; junction bases not matched to a gene: 3. The CDR3 extends over 13 amino acids. Here the CDR3 reads CASRGDSNTEAFF. The CDR3 coding sequence is TGTGCCAGCAGGGGGGACAGTAACACTGAAGCTTTCTTT.

This clonotype was observed at least ten times. The chain carries TRBV12-3 or TRBV12-4 and TRBJ1-5; D is unclear. V shed 3 bases and J shed 7 bases, with 13 bases lying between them. The CDR3 is 14 residues long. CDR3 nucleotides: TGTGCCAGCAGTTTCGGAGGGAGTAGGCAGCCCCAGCATTTT. Translated, it gives CASSFGGSRQPQHF.

The chain has TRBV9 and TRBJ2-4, with a tentative D call TRBD2 (5 bases). The V gene lost 7 bases and the J gene lost 0 bases, with 5 bases spanning the gap. The CDR3 loop spans 12 amino acids. Germline V lookup: CDR1 SGDLS, CDR2 YYNGEE. The CDR3 region has the DNA TGTGCCAGCGCGGGAGCCAAAAACATTCAGTACTTC. The encoded protein is CASAGAKNIQYF.

The CDR3 sequence is CSARHRGLDIQYF. The CDR3 region has the DNA TGCAGTGCTAGACACAGGGGGTTGGACATTCAGTACTTC. The genes are TRBV20-1 and TRBJ2-4; 8 bases align to TRBD1. The V gene's germline CDR1 is DFQATT and CDR2 SNEGSKA (reference sequence). J lost 8 bases, V lost 2 bases, and 5 bases had no gene match. CDR3 length: 13 residues.